This T cell receptor beta chain was found in a study of blood T cell repertoires in COVID-19. In the study overall: From the United States, Italy and Spain came samples of acute and convalescent COVID-19. In each case, the material was cDNA or gDNA derived from T cells, B-cell-depleted T cells, or PBMCs.

Per the study methods: Counts of nucleated cells, estimated from reference gene primer amplification, were obtained. Profiling relied on immunoSEQ multiplex PCR, and the TCRdb table lists in-frame clones only, not all of them. The V and J calls and clone size are taken from that table; D and trimming were inferred from the DNA. The sample yields just over 60,000 clones, roughly 80% seen once. This clone was seen a handful of times. This CDR3 is built from 15 residues. CDR1 is SEHNR, CDR2 FQNEAQ, per germline (reference sequence). The V end lost 2 bases, the J end lost 6 bases, and 16 bases lay between the germline ends.

The chain is built from TRBV7-9 and TRBJ1-2; D not certain. Sample: peripheral blood. This TCR was sampled from an elderly woman with active or convalescent COVID-19. CDR3 sequence (DNA): TGTGCCAGCAGCTTACGGGAGTTTTCGCCAGATGGCTACACCTTC. Translated: CASSLREFSPDGYTF.